This T cell receptor (beta chain) was profiled in a study of identifying expanded T cells in peripheral blood. Concerning this clone: Its antigen is not known.

Study-level results: Technical replicates showed about 1.1 changed clones; approximately two weeks around 15; four weeks 19. Across healthy donors, higher total template counts meant significantly greater approximately two-week count variance.

Collection occurred without any documented infections or immune events in donors. The assay was immunoSEQ multiplex PCR, and TCRdb's table has in-frame clones only and misses some. The sample shows tens of thousands of clones, 70% to 90% of them seen only once. The TCR comes from a person aged 18 to 70 in good health. The sequenced sample was blood.

As DNA, the CDR3 is TGCGCCAGCAGCTTGGGCTCGAATCAGCCCCAGCATTTT. It encodes CASSLGSNQPQHF. The genes are TRBV5-1 and TRBJ1-5; unclear D gene. The CDR3 is 13 amino acids. The V and J ends lost 0 bases and 4 bases respectively, with 5 bases between them. The germline gives CDR1 SGHRS, CDR2 YFSETQ.